This entry lists 22 T cell receptor beta chains sequenced from one sample in a study of T cell repertoires in cytomegalovirus infection. The antigens of these receptors remain unknown. One entry per CDR3 protein results from TCRdb running MiXCR on the reads. The sample has hundreds of thousands of distinct CDR3 sequences, around 29% seen once. The sample consisted of cultured PBMCs, taken from culture after CMV antigen stimulation. These receptor sequences come from a human donor in good health (CMV status not recorded). Some clones in this sample may be carry-over from other donors' samples.

The J gene is TRBJ2-7, the V gene TRBV7-9; 9 nucleotides agree with TRBD2. Trimming removed 1 base from V and 6 bases from J; junction bases left unmatched: 16. The CDR3 runs 18 residues. Germline values: CDR1 SEHNR, CDR2 FQNEAQ (reference sequence). Here the CDR3 DNA reads TGTGCCAGCAGCTTAGTAGTCAATCGCGGGAGGGCCGAGTTCGAGCAGTACTTC. It is translated as CASSLVVNRGRAEFEQYF.

The chain is built from TRBV19 and TRBJ1-2; TRBD1 matches at 7 bases. CDR1 LNHDA and CDR2 SQIVND come from the germline V gene (reference sequence). There are 14 residues in the CDR3. V lost 2 bases and J lost 5; bases outside the gene matches: 5. The CDR3 sequence: CASSIRDSFYGYTF. The CDR3 DNA reads as TGTGCCAGTAGTATACGGGACAGTTTTTATGGCTACACCTTC.

This chain links TRBV6-5 with TRBJ2-7; D call uncertain. The V and J ends lost 2 bases and 2 bases respectively, with 4 bases between them. There are 12 residues in the CDR3. Germline assignment: CDR1 MNHEY and CDR2 SVGAGI. Written as DNA, the CDR3 is TGTGCCAGCAGTTACGGTCCCTACGAGCAGTACTTC. Protein: CASSYGPYEQYF.

This clonotype was seen more than once but under ten times. This sequence joins TRBV12-3 or TRBV12-4 and TRBJ2-3; D may be TRBD1 (5 bases). This CDR3 has 16 amino acids. V was trimmed by 6 bases and J by 0 bases, leaving 16 bases between them. CDR3 region: CASSRTRQPSTDTQYF. The CDR3 coding sequence is TGTGCCAGCAGCCGGACGCGACAGCCTAGCACAGATACGCAGTATTTT.

In its sample, this clonotype was seen a few times. The chain links TRBV7-3 to TRBJ1-3, with D uncertain. The CDR3 runs 14 residues. The V end was cut by 2 bases, the J end by 3 bases, with 8 bases between. Germline assignment: CDR1 SGHTA and CDR2 FQGTGA. Written as DNA, the CDR3 is TGTGCCAGCAGCTTAGAGGTATTTGGAAACACCATATATTTT. Its translation: CASSLEVFGNTIYF.

This clonotype occurred a few times. This rearrangement joins TRBV7-8 to TRBJ1-2, with D perhaps matching TRBD1 (5 bases). V was clipped by 1 base and J by 7 bases, with 19 bases between them. CDR1 and CDR2 (germline): SGHVS, FQNEAQ. The CDR3 is made up of 16 amino acids. CDR3 loop: CASSLVRGLGERGYTF. The DNA of the CDR3 is TGTGCCAGCAGCTTAGTTCGGGGGTTAGGGGAGCGTGGCTACACCTTC.

This clonotype showed up just a few times. The V gene is TRBV4-1, the J gene TRBJ2-1; D is unresolved. This CDR3 is 14 amino acids long. The germline V gene encodes CDR1 MGHRA and CDR2 YSYEKL. V was clipped by 4 bases and J by 5 bases, with 12 bases between them. DNA for the CDR3: TGCGCCAGCAGCCTAAGAAGGGTGGACAATGAGCAGTTCTTC. Translating gives CASSLRRVDNEQFF.

In DNA form, the CDR3 reads TGTGCCAGCTCCTCGCTCGGGTCCTCCTCTGGGGCCAACGTCCTGACTTTC. Residues: CASSSLGSSSGANVLTF. The rearrangement joins TRBV28 to TRBJ2-6; D ambiguous. V was trimmed by 8 bases and J by 0 bases, leaving 17 bases between them. The CDR3 consists of 17 residues. CDR1 MDHEN and CDR2 SYDVKM come from the germline V gene.

A few counts support this clonotype. The rearrangement links TRBV7-6 to TRBJ2-5; tentatively, D is TRBD1 or TRBD2 (5 bases each). The germline V gene has CDR1 SGHVS and CDR2 FNYEAQ. This CDR3 contains 14 residues. Trimming took off 11 bases at V and 2 bases at J, with 18 bases between the two ends. CDR3 sequence reads: CAVNPGTAQETQYF. In DNA form, the CDR3 reads TGTGCCGTCAACCCCGGGACGGCTCAAGAGACCCAGTACTTC.

Worth noting for this clonotype: A read error may produce the germline difference seen at one junction end. The CDR3 DNA sequence: TGTGCTAGCAGCTTAGCGTGGGGGGGAACCTCCAATGAGCAGTTCTTC. Protein sequence: CASSLAWGGTSNEQFF. The genes are TRBV7-6 and TRBJ2-1, with 7 bases matching TRBD2. CDR1 and CDR2 (germline): SGHVS, FNYEAQ. This CDR3 is built from 16 residues.

The genes are TRBV5-5 and TRBJ2-1; TRBD2 agrees at 9 bases. The CDR3 spans 18 residues. Germline CDR1 SGHKS, CDR2 YYEKEE (reference sequence). V dropped 0 bases and J dropped 7; count of bases not matched to a gene: 14. The CDR3 sequence is CASSLESVGRGGGNEQFF. The CDR3 nucleotides read TGTGCCAGCAGCTTGGAATCCGTCGGGCGGGGGGGTGGAAATGAGCAGTTCTTC.

This clonotype was recorded a few times. The V call is TRBV20-1, the J call TRBJ2-1; maybe TRBD2 (6 bases). The CDR3 contains 13 residues. Germline V gives CDR1 DFQATT, CDR2 SNEGSKA (reference sequence). The CDR3 here is CSLAEYSYNEQFF. CDR3 sequence (DNA): TGCAGCTTAGCGGAGTACTCCTACAATGAGCAGTTCTTC.

Only a few counts were recorded for this clonotype. V is TRBV7-2 and J is TRBJ2-7; 10 nucleotides line up with TRBD1. Germline V CDR1 and CDR2: SGHTA, FQGNSA. This CDR3 is 15 amino acids long. Trimming at V came to 4 bases and at J to 5 bases, leaving 8 bases not matched to a gene. This chain's CDR3 is CASSSPGQGRNEQYF. The CDR3 region has the DNA TGTGCCAGCAGCTCCCCGGGACAGGGGCGTAACGAGCAGTACTTC.

The rearrangement uses TRBV19 and TRBJ1-4; 7 positions agree with TRBD1. Germline CDR1 and CDR2: LNHDA and SQIVND (reference sequence). J lost 1 base, V lost 5 bases, and 7 bases had no gene match. This CDR3 comprises 16 residues. The CDR3 reads CASSPDREGTNEKLFF. Written as DNA, the CDR3 is TGTGCCAGTAGTCCCGACAGGGAAGGAACTAATGAAAAACTGTTTTTT. The variable domain in full, completed from reference TRBV19 and TRBJ1-4, reads DGGITQSPKYLFRKEGQNVTLSCEQNLNHDAMYWYRQDPGQGLRLIYYSQIVNDFQKGDIAEGYSVSREKKESFPLTVTSAQKNPTAFYLCASSPDREGTNEKLFFGSGTQLSVL.

This CDR3 reads CASSFASGISYEQYF. CDR3 nucleotides: TGTGCCAGCAGTTTCGCTAGCGGCATTTCCTACGAGCAGTACTTC. The chain employs TRBV12-3 or TRBV12-4 and TRBJ2-7, with 7 bases identical to TRBD2. With 3 bases clipped from V and 1 base from J, the junction kept 6 bases outside the gene matches. The CDR3 is made up of 15 amino acids.

In its sample, this clonotype was seen a few times. The V call is TRBV6-6, the J call TRBJ1-4; 7 nucleotides line up with TRBD1. Trimming removed 5 bases from V and 7 bases from J; junction bases left unmatched: 10. CDR3 length: 15 residues. In germline, CDR1 is MNHNY, CDR2 SVGAGI (reference sequence). In DNA form, the CDR3 reads TGTGCCAGCAGTACTTGGGACAGTATAAGTGAAAAACTGTTTTTT. Amino acids: CASSTWDSISEKLFF.

The chain couples TRBV7-2 to TRBJ2-3; D gene ambiguous. The CDR3 totals 12 residues. CDR1 is SGHTA and CDR2 is FQGNSA in the germline V gene. Trimming took off 6 bases at V and 5 bases at J, with 9 bases between the two ends. DNA for the CDR3: TGTGCCAGCAGTTTCCAGGAAGATACGCAGTATTTT. The encoded protein is CASSFQEDTQYF.

This clonotype was counted ten times or more. This chain links TRBV7-2 with TRBJ2-6; D possibly corresponds to TRBD2 (6 bases). Germline assignment: CDR1 SGHTA and CDR2 FQGNSA. The CDR3 length is 15 residues. Trimming pared 2 bases from V and 3 bases from J, leaving 8 bases between. CDR3 nucleotides: TGTGCCAGCAGCTTACCGGGGGTTGGGGCCAACGTCCTGACTTTC. It translates to CASSLPGVGANVLTF.

The chain recombines TRBV7-3 with TRBJ2-1; weak D call: TRBD1 (6 bases). This CDR3 comprises 13 residues. Germline-derived CDR1 and CDR2 are SGHTA and FQGTGA. Trimming stripped 4 bases from V and 5 bases from J, with 9 bases between. DNA of the CDR3: TGTGCCAGCAGCTACCAGGGGAACAATGAGCAGTTCTTC. It is translated as CASSYQGNNEQFF.

V and J are TRBV7-9 and TRBJ2-5, with 7 bases aligning to TRBD1. V was pared by 4 bases and J by 6 bases, with 8 bases of the junction left unmatched. The CDR3 contains 14 residues. Looked up from germline, CDR1 is SEHNR and CDR2 is FQNEAQ (reference sequence). CDR3 protein: CASSYRQGMQTQYF. The CDR3 nucleotides are TGTGCCAGCAGCTATAGACAGGGAATGCAGACCCAGTACTTC.

This sequence joins TRBV19 and TRBJ2-1; 11 bases agree with TRBD2. This CDR3 spans 16 amino acids. Germline lookup yields CDR1 LNHDA and CDR2 SQIVND (reference sequence). The junction had 4 bases not matched to a gene; V was cut back by 3 bases and J by 3 bases. The CDR3 DNA reads as TGTGCCAGTAGTATCGCCCTAGCGGGGGGCTACAATGAGCAGTTCTTC. This translates into CASSIALAGGYNEQFF.

A few counts support this clonotype. The chain is built from TRBV7-6 and TRBJ1-2, with a weak D call TRBD1 (6 bases). Germline CDR1 and CDR2: SGHVS and FNYEAQ. CDR3 length: 14 residues. Trimming took 4 bases from V and 4 from J, leaving 13 bases between them. CDR3 protein: CASSSTGSGYGYTF. CDR3 in DNA: TGTGCCAGCAGCTCGACAGGATCTGGCTATGGCTACACCTTC. Full variable domain (remainder filled in from reference TRBV7-6 and TRBJ1-2): GAGVSQSPRYKVTKRGQDVALRCDPISGHVSLYWYRQALGQGPEFLTYFNYEAQQDKSGLPNDRFSAERPEGSISTLTIQRTEQRDSAMYRCASSSTGSGYGYTFGSGTRLTVV.